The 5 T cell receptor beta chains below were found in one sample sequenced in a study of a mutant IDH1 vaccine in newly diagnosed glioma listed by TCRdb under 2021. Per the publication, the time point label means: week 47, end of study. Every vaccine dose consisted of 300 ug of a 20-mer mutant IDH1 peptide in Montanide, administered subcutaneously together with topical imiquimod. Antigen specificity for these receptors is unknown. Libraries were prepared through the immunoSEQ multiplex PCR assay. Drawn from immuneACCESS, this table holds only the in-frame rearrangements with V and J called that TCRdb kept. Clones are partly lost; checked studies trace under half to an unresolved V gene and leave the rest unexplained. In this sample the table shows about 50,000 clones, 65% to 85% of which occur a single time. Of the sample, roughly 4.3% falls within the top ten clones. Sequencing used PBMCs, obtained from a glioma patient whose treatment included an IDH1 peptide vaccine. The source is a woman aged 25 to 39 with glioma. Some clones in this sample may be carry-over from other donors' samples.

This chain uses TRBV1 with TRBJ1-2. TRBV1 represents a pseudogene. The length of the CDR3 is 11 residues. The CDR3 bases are TGCACCAGCAGTGCGAGGTATGGCTACACCTTC. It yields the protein CTSSARYGYTF.

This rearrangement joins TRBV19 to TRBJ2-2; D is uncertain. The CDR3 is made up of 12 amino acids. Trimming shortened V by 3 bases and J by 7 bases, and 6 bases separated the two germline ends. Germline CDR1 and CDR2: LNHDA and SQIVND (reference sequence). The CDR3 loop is CASSIGGGELFF. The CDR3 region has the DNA TGTGCCAGTAGTATTGGTGGCGGGGAGCTGTTTTTT.

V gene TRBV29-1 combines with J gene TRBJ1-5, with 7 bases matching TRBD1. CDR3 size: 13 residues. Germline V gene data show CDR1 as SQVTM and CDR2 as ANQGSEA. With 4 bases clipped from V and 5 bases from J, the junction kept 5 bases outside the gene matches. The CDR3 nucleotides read TGCAGCGTTGGGAAGGGGGCAGATCAGCCCCAGCATTTT. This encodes CSVGKGADQPQHF. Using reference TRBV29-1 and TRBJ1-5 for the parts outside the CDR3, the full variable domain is SAVISQKPSRDICQRGTSLTIQCQVDSQVTMMFWYRQQPGQSLTLIATANQGSEATYESGFVIDKFPISRPNLTFSTLTVSNMSPEDSSIYLCSVGKGADQPQHFGDGTRLSIL.

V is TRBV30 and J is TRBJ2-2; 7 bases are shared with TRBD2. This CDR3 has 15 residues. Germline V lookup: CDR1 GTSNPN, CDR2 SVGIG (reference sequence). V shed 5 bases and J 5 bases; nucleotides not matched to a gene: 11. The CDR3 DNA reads TGTGCCTGGGGCTCCGCTAGCGGCCGAACCGGGGAGCTGTTTTTT. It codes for CAWGSASGRTGELFF.

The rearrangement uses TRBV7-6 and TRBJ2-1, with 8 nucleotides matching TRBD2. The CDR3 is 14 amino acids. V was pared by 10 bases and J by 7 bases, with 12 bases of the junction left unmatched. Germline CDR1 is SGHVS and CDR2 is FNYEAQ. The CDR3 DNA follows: TGTGCCACCTCACCGGGACTAGTTGGGAATGAGCAGTTCTTC. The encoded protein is CATSPGLVGNEQFF.